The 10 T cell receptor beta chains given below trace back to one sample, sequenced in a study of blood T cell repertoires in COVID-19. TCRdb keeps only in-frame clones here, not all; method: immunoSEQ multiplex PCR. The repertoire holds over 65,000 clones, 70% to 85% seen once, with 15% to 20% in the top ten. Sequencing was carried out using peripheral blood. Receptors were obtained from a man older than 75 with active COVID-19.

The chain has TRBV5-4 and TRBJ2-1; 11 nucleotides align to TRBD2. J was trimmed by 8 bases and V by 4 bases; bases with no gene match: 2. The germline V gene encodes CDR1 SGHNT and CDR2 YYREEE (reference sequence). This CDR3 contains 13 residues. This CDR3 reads CASSLGLADEQFF. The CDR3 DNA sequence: TGTGCCAGCAGCCTGGGACTAGCGGATGAGCAGTTCTTC.

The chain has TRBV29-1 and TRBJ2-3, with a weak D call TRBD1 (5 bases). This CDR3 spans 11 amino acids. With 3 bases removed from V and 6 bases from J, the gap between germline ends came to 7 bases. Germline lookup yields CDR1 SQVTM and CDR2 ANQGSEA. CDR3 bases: TGCAGCGTTGATAAGGGGGATACGCAGTATTTT. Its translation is CSVDKGDTQYF.

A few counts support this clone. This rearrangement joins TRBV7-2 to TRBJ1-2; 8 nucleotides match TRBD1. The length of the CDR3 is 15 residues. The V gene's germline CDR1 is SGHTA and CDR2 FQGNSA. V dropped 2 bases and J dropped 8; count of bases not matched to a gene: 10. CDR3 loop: CASSLKADRVVGYTF. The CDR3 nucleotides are TGTGCCAGCAGCTTAAAAGCGGACAGGGTGGTAGGCTACACCTTC.

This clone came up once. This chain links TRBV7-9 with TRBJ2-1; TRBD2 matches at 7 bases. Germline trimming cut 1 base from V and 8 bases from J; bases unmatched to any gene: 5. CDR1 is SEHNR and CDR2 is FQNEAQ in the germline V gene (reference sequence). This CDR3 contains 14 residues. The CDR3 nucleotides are TGTGCCAGCAGCTTAGTTAGGGGAGGGGATGAGCAGTTCTTC. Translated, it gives CASSLVRGGDEQFF.

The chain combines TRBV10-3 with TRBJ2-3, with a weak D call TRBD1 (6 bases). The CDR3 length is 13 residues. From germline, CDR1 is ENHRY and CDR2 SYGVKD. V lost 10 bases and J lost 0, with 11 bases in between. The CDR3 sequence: CATGASSTDTQYF. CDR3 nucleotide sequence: TGTGCCACAGGGGCCTCTAGCACAGATACGCAGTATTTT.

For the CDR3, the DNA is TGTGCCAGCAGTCCATCCGGGACAGGGATCTATGGCTACACCTTC. Amino acids: CASSPSGTGIYGYTF. The chain links TRBV28 to TRBJ1-2; 9 bases match TRBD1. CDR1 and CDR2 from the germline V gene are MDHEN and SYDVKM. V dropped 5 bases and J dropped 4; count of bases not matched to a gene: 8. CDR3 size: 15 residues.

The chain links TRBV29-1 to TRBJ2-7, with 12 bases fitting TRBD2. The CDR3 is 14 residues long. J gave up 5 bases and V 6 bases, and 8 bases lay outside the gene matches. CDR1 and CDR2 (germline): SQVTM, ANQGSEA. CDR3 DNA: TGCAGCGTGATACGACTAGCGGGAGATAACGAGCAGTACTTC. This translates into CSVIRLAGDNEQYF.

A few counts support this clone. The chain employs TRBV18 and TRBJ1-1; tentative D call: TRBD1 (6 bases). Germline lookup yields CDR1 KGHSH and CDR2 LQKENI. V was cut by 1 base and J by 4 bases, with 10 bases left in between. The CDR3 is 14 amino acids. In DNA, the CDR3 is TGTGCCAGCTCACCACTGGACAGAGGCACTGAAGCTTTCTTT. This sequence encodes CASSPLDRGTEAFF.

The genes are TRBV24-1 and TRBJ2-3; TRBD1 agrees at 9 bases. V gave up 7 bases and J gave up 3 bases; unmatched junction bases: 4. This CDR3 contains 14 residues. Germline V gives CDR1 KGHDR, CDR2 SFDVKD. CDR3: CATRRDRDTDTQYF. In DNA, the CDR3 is TGTGCCACCAGGAGGGACAGGGATACAGATACGCAGTATTTT.

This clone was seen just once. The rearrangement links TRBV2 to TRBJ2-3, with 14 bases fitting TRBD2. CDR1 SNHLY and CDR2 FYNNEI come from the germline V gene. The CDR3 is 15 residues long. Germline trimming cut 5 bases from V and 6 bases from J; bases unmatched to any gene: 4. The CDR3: CASSRLAGGSDTQYF. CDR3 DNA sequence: TGTGCCAGCAGTCGACTAGCGGGGGGGTCGGATACGCAGTATTTT.